Presented here are 3 T cell receptor beta chains from one specimen sequenced in a study of T cell changes during pregnancy in multiple sclerosis. TCRdb's table, derived via immunoSEQ multiplex PCR, lists solely in-frame clones and lacks some. The sample yields about 92,000 clones, almost 95% seen once. This sample comprised peripheral blood, obtained in the third trimester of pregnancy. The origin of the receptors is a female donor with multiple sclerosis, enrolled in a pregnancy study.

V and J are TRBV14 and TRBJ2-7; D possibly corresponds to TRBD2 (6 bases). Trimming pared 2 bases from V and 4 bases from J, leaving 15 bases between. The V gene's germline CDR1 is SGHDN and CDR2 FVKESK. This CDR3 region has 15 residues. The chain's CDR3 is CASSQISGTEYEQYF. CDR3 coding DNA: TGTGCCAGCAGCCAAATCTCCGGGACTGAGTACGAGCAGTACTTC.

The V call is TRBV6-6, the J call TRBJ2-7; a possible D gene is TRBD2 (7 bases). CDR1 is MNHNY and CDR2 is SVGAGI in the germline V gene (reference sequence). This CDR3 comprises 13 residues. V lost 8 bases and J lost 6, with 17 bases in between. DNA of the CDR3: TGTGCCAGCGGCCCAGGGGAGGGAGGCGAGCAGTACTTC. Translating gives CASGPGEGGEQYF.

This clone was detected once. The J gene is TRBJ1-2, the V gene TRBV7-9; no firm D call. Germline-derived CDR1 and CDR2 are SEHNR and FQNEAQ (reference sequence). The CDR3 consists of 11 residues. The germline V and J ends were trimmed by 3 bases and 8 bases, with 7 bases remaining between them. The CDR3 coding sequence is TGTGCCAGCAGCTTGAGTACGGGCTACACCTTC. Translated: CASSLSTGYTF.